This T cell receptor (beta chain) is from a study of OX40 agonist ivuxolimab in advanced cancers. For the wider study: The costimulatory receptor OX40 (CD134) was targeted by ivuxolimab, a fully human IgG2 agonistic monoclonal antibody. Intravenous ivuxolimab was administered to patients every 2 weeks at six dose levels: 0.01, 0.1, 0.3, 1.5, 3 and 10 mg/kg. Of the roughly 52 dose-escalation patients, hepatocellular carcinoma was present in some 19, melanoma in roughly 15, renal cell carcinoma in 9 and head and neck cancer in 9. In the dose-escalation cohort, 75% to 85% of patients were male, and the mean age was roughly 56 years with a range of roughly 23 to 79. Prior anti-PD-1, anti-PD-L1 or anti-CTLA-4 therapy was permitted, and approximately 39% of dose-escalation patients had received checkpoint inhibitors. Partial responses occurred in three dose-escalation patients: two with cutaneous melanoma and one with hepatocellular carcinoma. The purpose of peripheral TCRbeta sequencing was to test whether ivuxolimab changed TCR sequence diversity and led to clonal T-cell expansion. The monotherapy dose-escalation portion (N of about 57 patients) of the phase I ivuxolimab trial is reported in the paper. Broader findings and caveats from the paper: Low levels of normalized T-cell clonal expansion were also seen in some nonresponding patients. After ivuxolimab, CD8+ T cells had more expanded clones than CD4+ T cells on average. The antigen specificity of the peripheral T cells that underwent clonal expansion was not determined. In the 0.1-3.0 mg/kg groups, partial responders were among the patients with the lowest normalized peripheral clonal expansion, particularly in CD8+ T cells. At doses from 0.1 to 3.0 mg/kg, clonal expansion was seen in both CD4+ and CD8+ blood T cells between baseline and week 6.

At the junction V is shortened by 5 bases and J by 5 bases, with 22 bases in between. The germline V gene gives CDR1 as SGHVS and CDR2 as FQNEAQ. There are 17 amino acids in the CDR3, from cysteine to phenylalanine inclusive. The only DNA kept is the CDR3, 51 bases in frame from the first base. Patients with autoimmune disease history or receiving systemic immunosuppression were excluded from the trial. Peripheral blood for TCR sequencing was drawn from every dose cohort at baseline, at cycle 4 day 1 and at cycle 7 day 1. Samples were obtained from an open-label, multicenter, first-in-human phase I dose-escalation trial of ivuxolimab. The trial enrolled adults with locally advanced or metastatic head and neck squamous cell, hepatocellular, melanoma or renal cell carcinoma. Before TCR sequencing, CD4+ T cells and CD8+ T cells were sorted from peripheral blood as separate populations. For this clone: Its cognate antigen has yet to be identified. No clone much larger than this one lies a single base away; base qualities are absent.

For sequencing of the TCRbeta CDR3 region, genomic DNA was extracted from the sorted cells. TCRbeta CDR3 regions were sequenced using the immunoSEQ Assay. As stored in TCRdb, this immuneACCESS dataset retains in-frame rearrangements with V and J assigned. A fraction of the clones does not appear; measured against another copy, unresolved V genes explain less than half of the discrepancy, and the remainder lacks a known reason. This sample holds about 82,000 clones; 92% were observed only once. The ten largest clonotypes hold about 0.7% of the sample. The rearranged segments are TRBV7-8 and TRBJ1-5; TRBD1 is a weak D gene call, 5 bases matching. The specimen was CD4+ or CD8+ T cells sorted from blood, collected in a trial of the OX40 agonist ivuxolimab. This receptor was obtained from an adult with an advanced solid tumor such as melanoma, head and neck, liver or kidney cancer. The nucleotide sequence is TGTGCCAGCAGCAAATTCGAAGCCGGCAGGGAAGATCAGCCCCAGCATTTT. Its translation is CASSKFEAGREDQPQHF.